This T cell receptor beta chain derives from a study of vaccination and CD4 T cells after COVID-19. About the research overall: Participants were vaccinated with two doses, given as either BNT162b2 or mRNA-1273 vaccine. Post-vaccine sampling followed dose two by a median 72 days (range 14 to 241).

With respect to this clonotype: Its antigen is as yet unknown.

From the PCR reads, TCRdb called clonotypes with MiXCR, one entry per CDR3 protein. Seen here are some 21,000 distinct CDR3 sequences, under 75% observed once, and the top ten hold approximately 0.93%. Study findings and constraints: From about 20 to 38, the median of SARS-CoV-2-reactive clonotypes rose without reaching significance. In convalescent patients, a median roughly 90% of reactive clones appeared only post-vaccination.

From germline, CDR1 is KGHDR and CDR2 SFDVKD. This CDR3 comprises 12 residues. V was clipped by 7 bases and J by 2 bases, with 6 bases between them. This TCR was recovered from a human donor who had recovered from COVID-19. The sequencing here drew on CD4+ T cells from blood, taken before SARS-CoV-2 vaccination. This chain joins TRBV24-1 and TRBJ2-3, with D uncertain. CDR3 amino acids: CATSVNTDTQYF. The CDR3 nucleotides read TGTGCCACCAGCGTTAACACAGATACGCAGTATTTT.